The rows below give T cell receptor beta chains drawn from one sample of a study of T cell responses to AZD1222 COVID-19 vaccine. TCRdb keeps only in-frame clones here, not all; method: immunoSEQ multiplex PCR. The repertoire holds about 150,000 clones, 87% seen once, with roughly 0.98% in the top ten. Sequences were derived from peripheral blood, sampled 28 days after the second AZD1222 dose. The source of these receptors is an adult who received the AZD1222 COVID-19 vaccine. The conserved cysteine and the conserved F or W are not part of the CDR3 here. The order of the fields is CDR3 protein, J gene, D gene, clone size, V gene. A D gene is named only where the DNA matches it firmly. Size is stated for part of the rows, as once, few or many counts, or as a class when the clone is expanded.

CDR3: ASSPRGDNYGYT
J: TRBJ1-2
D: NA
size: few
V: TRBV7-9

CDR3: ASRGTTKGKMGKSYNEQF
J: TRBJ2-1
D: NA
size: once
V: TRBV6-9

CDR3: ASSLWGTKNTGELF
J: TRBJ2-2
D: NA
size: NA
V: TRBV5-1

CDR3: ATRGIAGNTIY
J: TRBJ1-3
D: NA
size: NA
V: TRBV6-5

CDR3: ASRGTKPLYGYT
J: TRBJ1-2
D: NA
size: NA
V: TRBV25-1

CDR3: ASSAGQGFSNSPLH
J: TRBJ1-6
D: TRBD1
size: NA
V: TRBV7-9

CDR3: AISLIIGGAAYNEQF
J: TRBJ2-1
D: TRBD2
size: NA
V: TRBV10-3

CDR3: ASSCLADNQPQH
J: TRBJ1-5
D: NA
size: NA
V: TRBV5-1

CDR3: ASSRTGMTNYGYT
J: TRBJ1-2
D: NA
size: few
V: TRBV6-2/TRBV6-3

CDR3: ASSLQVGGNGYT
J: TRBJ1-2
D: NA
size: few
V: TRBV3-1/TRBV3-2

CDR3: ASSVRSTGANVLT
J: TRBJ2-6
D: NA
size: once
V: TRBV9

CDR3: AISESSIGRGRADYGYT
J: TRBJ1-2
D: TRBD1
size: NA
V: TRBV10-3

CDR3: ASRQTDYAVQPQH
J: TRBJ1-5
D: NA
size: NA
V: TRBV19

CDR3: ASGTRGGTQY
J: TRBJ2-5
D: TRBD2
size: once
V: TRBV4-1

CDR3: ASSWTGENTEAF
J: TRBJ1-1
D: TRBD1
size: NA
V: TRBV7-9

CDR3: ASSQDNSRTGELF
J: TRBJ2-2
D: NA
size: few
V: TRBV3-1/TRBV3-2

CDR3: ASSDVRGPTYNYGYT
J: TRBJ1-2
D: TRBD1
size: once
V: TRBV6-1

CDR3: ASSYSGDSSFYNEQF
J: TRBJ2-1
D: TRBD2
size: NA
V: TRBV6-2/TRBV6-3

CDR3: ASSSPGGTNEKLF
J: TRBJ1-4
D: TRBD1
size: NA
V: TRBV6-1

CDR3: ASTGVRYEQY
J: TRBJ2-7
D: NA
size: NA
V: TRBV28

CDR3: ASSLATRMFEQF
J: TRBJ2-1
D: NA
size: NA
V: TRBV6-5

CDR3: ASSFNGPTGELF
J: TRBJ2-2
D: NA
size: NA
V: TRBV5-1

CDR3: ASSQDPGHHYRGYT
J: TRBJ1-2
D: NA
size: few
V: TRBV4-1

CDR3: ASSLAGRETQY
J: TRBJ2-5
D: NA
size: once
V: TRBV7-2

CDR3: ASSLAGTGVYEQY
J: TRBJ2-7
D: TRBD1
size: NA
V: TRBV7-6

CDR3: ASSVGGDSRQRAF
J: TRBJ1-1
D: TRBD1
size: NA
V: TRBV9

CDR3: ASSLGQGFNEQY
J: TRBJ2-7
D: TRBD1
size: NA
V: TRBV6-2/TRBV6-3

CDR3: ASRSTEPPFQETQY
J: TRBJ2-5
D: NA
size: NA
V: TRBV7-9

CDR3: ASSRDSGFYGYT
J: TRBJ1-2
D: TRBD1
size: NA
V: TRBV3-1/TRBV3-2

CDR3: ASSLDAGDQPQH
J: TRBJ1-5
D: NA
size: NA
V: TRBV2

CDR3: ASSINGFMNTEAF
J: TRBJ1-1
D: NA
size: NA
V: TRBV19

CDR3: SVGQGGNQPQH
J: TRBJ1-5
D: TRBD1
size: NA
V: TRBV29-1

CDR3: ASSYRVTGELF
J: TRBJ2-2
D: NA
size: NA
V: TRBV10-1

CDR3: ASARGGEVGSYEQY
J: TRBJ2-7
D: NA
size: NA
V: TRBV5-4

CDR3: ASSESHGYT
J: TRBJ1-2
D: NA
size: NA
V: TRBV6-1

CDR3: ASSSGANVLT
J: TRBJ2-6
D: NA
size: NA
V: TRBV4-3

CDR3: ASSPRWGAYEQY
J: TRBJ2-7
D: NA
size: NA
V: TRBV4-3

CDR3: ASSPRGILYGYT
J: TRBJ1-2
D: NA
size: NA
V: TRBV6-5

CDR3: ASSRGTSTGELF
J: TRBJ2-2
D: TRBD2
size: NA
V: TRBV13

CDR3: ASRSGTGIEKLF
J: TRBJ1-4
D: TRBD1
size: NA
V: TRBV7-2

CDR3: ASSLRGGASTDTQY
J: TRBJ2-3
D: TRBD2
size: NA
V: TRBV13

CDR3: ASSLFGRQGSNQPQH
J: TRBJ1-5
D: TRBD1
size: NA
V: TRBV7-2

CDR3: ASSIGGRSMNTEAF
J: TRBJ1-1
D: NA
size: few
V: TRBV19

CDR3: ATSRGQGKNIQY
J: TRBJ2-4
D: TRBD1
size: once
V: TRBV15

CDR3: ASSQDFPPQRGDPEAF
J: TRBJ1-1
D: NA
size: NA
V: TRBV4-1

CDR3: ASSPGQTSYEQY
J: TRBJ2-7
D: NA
size: NA
V: TRBV5-1

CDR3: ASSRPHSYEQY
J: TRBJ2-7
D: NA
size: NA
V: TRBV7-2

CDR3: ASRGRGTMNTEAF
J: TRBJ1-1
D: NA
size: NA
V: TRBV2

CDR3: ASSLGPWNEQF
J: TRBJ2-1
D: NA
size: NA
V: TRBV7-8

CDR3: ASTRLMNTEAF
J: TRBJ1-1
D: NA
size: once
V: TRBV19

CDR3: ASSEKASGTDTQY
J: TRBJ2-3
D: NA
size: NA
V: TRBV10-1

CDR3: ASSQRDTAYNEQF
J: TRBJ2-1
D: NA
size: NA
V: TRBV6-5

CDR3: ASSLLGTGNQPQH
J: TRBJ1-5
D: TRBD1
size: NA
V: TRBV5-8

CDR3: ASSRDRNYGYT
J: TRBJ1-2
D: TRBD1
size: NA
V: TRBV6-4

CDR3: ASSSSEGVWEQF
J: TRBJ2-1
D: NA
size: NA
V: TRBV7-9

CDR3: ASSLRGPNQPQH
J: TRBJ1-5
D: NA
size: few
V: TRBV23-1

CDR3: ASSQSGTKWEKLF
J: TRBJ1-4
D: NA
size: NA
V: TRBV4-1

CDR3: ASSQDSLYGYT
J: TRBJ1-2
D: NA
size: once
V: TRBV7-2

CDR3: ASSQGQVSPLH
J: TRBJ1-6
D: TRBD1
size: NA
V: TRBV4-1